This TCR beta chain was observed in a study of T cells after yellow fever vaccination. Across the study: In the case of low-cell-number fractions, SMART-Seq v4 Ultra Low Input was used for preparation. Overall study findings and caveats: Once the booster was given, most primary-vaccination clones reappeared, at about 96% for CD4 and 88% for CD8.

In this sample, this clonotype turned up a few times. Its target is unknown. Conversion of TCR transcripts into cDNA relied on 5'RACE template switching, which added a universal primer site and UMIs. TCRdb processed the 5' RACE reads anew with MiXCR; each CDR3 protein has one entry. The sample shows under 600,000 distinct CDR3 sequences, roughly a fifth of them seen only once. The CDR3 extends over 17 amino acids. Trimming took 5 bases from V and 5 from J, leaving 24 bases between them. Germline values: CDR1 KGHSH, CDR2 LQKENI. This sample comprised PBMCs, obtained 20 to 25 days after the first yellow fever vaccination. V is TRBV18 and J is TRBJ2-5; D may be TRBD1 (7 bases). The receptor comes from a man aged 18 to 30 who received the YFV17D yellow fever vaccine. CDR3 region: CASSTFQGEVDSETQYF. The CDR3, as DNA: TGTGCCAGCTCAACTTTTCAGGGGGAGGTGGATTCTGAGACCCAGTACTTC.